The TCR beta chain described here comes from a study of cytomegalovirus exposure and HLA in healthy donors. Study overall: The same platform used for the 650 to 850 first-cohort repertoires was also used for the 90 to 150 validation repertoires, as a later analysis reported.

As regards this clone: Its antigen is not known.

Study-level findings and limits: The study flagged about 160 TCR beta chains as cytomegalovirus-associated.

Libraries were prepared by immunoSEQ multiplex PCR; TCRdb keeps only in-frame clonotypes and omits some of them. The repertoire includes about 240,000 clones, around 87% of them detected once, and about 1.2% sits in the top ten. This CDR3 is 16 amino acids long. Trimming took 1 base from V and 4 from J, leaving 17 bases between them. Looked up from germline, CDR1 is GTSNPN and CDR2 is SVGIG (reference sequence). The receptor comes from a woman under 40 in good health and CMV-seropositive. Sequenced input: PBMCs. The chain links TRBV30 to TRBJ2-1; tentative D call: TRBD1 (7 bases). CDR3 nucleotide sequence: TGTGCCTGGAGTGAGCAGGGGGACTTTATGTACAATGAGCAGTTCTTC. Protein product: CAWSEQGDFMYNEQFF.